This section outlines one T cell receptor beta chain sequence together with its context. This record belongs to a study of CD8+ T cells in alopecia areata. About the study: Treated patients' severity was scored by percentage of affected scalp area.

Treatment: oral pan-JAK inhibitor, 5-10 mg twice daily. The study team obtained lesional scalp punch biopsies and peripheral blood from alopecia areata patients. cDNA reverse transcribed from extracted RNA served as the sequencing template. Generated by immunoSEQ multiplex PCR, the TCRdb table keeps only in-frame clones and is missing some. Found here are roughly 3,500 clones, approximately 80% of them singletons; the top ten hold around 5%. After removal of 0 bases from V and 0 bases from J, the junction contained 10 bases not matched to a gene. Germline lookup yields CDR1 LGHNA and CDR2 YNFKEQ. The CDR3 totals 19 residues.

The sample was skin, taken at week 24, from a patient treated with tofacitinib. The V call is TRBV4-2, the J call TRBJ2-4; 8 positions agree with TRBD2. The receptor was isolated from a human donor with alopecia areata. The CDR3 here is CASSQDRASGLGAKNIQYF. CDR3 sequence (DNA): TGTGCCAGCAGCCAAGATAGGGCTAGCGGGCTCGGAGCCAAAAACATTCAGTACTTC.